These 6 T cell receptor beta chains came from one sample sequenced in a study of cytomegalovirus exposure and HLA in healthy donors (TCRdb year 2017). The receptor library was made with the immunoSEQ multiplex PCR assay. A mixture of 60 forward primers for TCR Vbeta segments and 13 reverse primers for TCR Jbeta segments was used in the multiplex PCR. TCRdb took this table from immuneACCESS and kept in-frame rearrangements with V and J called. Such tables lack part of the clones; where checked against another copy, unresolved V genes explain under half of the gap, and the rest is unexplained. Here the sample has 82,000 or so clones; 9.5% to 13% occur a single time. Jointly, the top ten make up around 24% of the sample. Sequencing was performed on PBMCs. Receptor source: a man in his sixties in good health and CMV-seropositive.

A few counts support this clone. The sample carries other DNA sequences with the same CDR3. This chain links TRBV5-1 with TRBJ2-1, with 9 positions matching TRBD1. The germline V gene has CDR1 SGHRS and CDR2 YFSETQ. V gave up 4 bases and J gave up 5 bases; unmatched junction bases: 4. CDR3 size: 14 residues. The DNA of the CDR3 is TGCGCCAGCAGCCTGGGACAGGGAAACAATGAGCAGTTCTTC. Residues: CASSLGQGNNEQFF.

This clone has only a few counts. V gene TRBV2 combines with J gene TRBJ1-1; D remains ambiguous. With 4 bases removed from V and 0 bases from J, the gap between germline ends came to 9 bases. The CDR3 loop spans 14 amino acids. CDR1 and CDR2 (germline): SNHLY, FYNNEI. Written as DNA, the CDR3 is TGTGCCAGCAGTGTACAGACCATGAACACTGAAGCTTTCTTT. It is translated as CASSVQTMNTEAFF.

The rearrangement joins TRBV4-1 to TRBJ2-3; TRBD2 matches at 9 bases. This CDR3 comprises 17 residues. Trimming took 0 bases from V and 2 from J; bases not matched to a gene: 6. Germline lookup yields CDR1 MGHRA and CDR2 YSYEKL. The CDR3 DNA is TGCGCCAGCAGCCAAGATGAAGCGGGAGGACCCACAGATACGCAGTATTTT. This sequence encodes CASSQDEAGGPTDTQYF.

This clone has only a few counts. The V call is TRBV6-6, the J call TRBJ2-1; TRBD2 agrees at 10 bases. V was pared by 5 bases and J by 2 bases, with 3 bases of the junction left unmatched. CDR3 length: 15 amino acids. Looked up from germline, CDR1 is MNHNY and CDR2 is SVGAGI (reference sequence). Written as DNA, the CDR3 is TGTGCCAGCAGTCCCCTAGCGGGGGCCTACAATGAGCAGTTCTTC. Encoded protein: CASSPLAGAYNEQFF.

This rearrangement joins TRBV19 to TRBJ2-7, with 14 bases fitting TRBD2. V shed 1 base, J shed 6 bases, and the junction held 2 bases outside the gene matches. Germline CDR1 is LNHDA and CDR2 is SQIVND (reference sequence). This CDR3 region has 15 residues. In nucleotides, the CDR3 is TGTGCCAGTAGTATAGGGGGACTAGCGGGAGCCGAGCAGTACTTC. Protein sequence: CASSIGGLAGAEQYF.

This clone was observed a handful of times. V and J are TRBV5-1 and TRBJ2-7, with TRBD2 matching 9 bases. The CDR3 loop spans 15 amino acids. Germline CDR1 and CDR2: SGHRS and YFSETQ. V gave up 5 bases and J gave up 5 bases; unmatched junction bases: 11. CDR3 sequence reads: CASSTLREGPHEQYF. CDR3 nucleotide sequence: TGCGCCAGCAGTACCTTGCGGGAGGGTCCGCACGAGCAGTACTTC.